The rows below give T cell receptor beta chains drawn from one sample of a study of T cell responses to AZD1222 COVID-19 vaccine. Produced via immunoSEQ multiplex PCR; TCRdb's table is partial and in-frame only. This sample has 150,000 to 200,000 clones, with around 90% found just once. This specimen consisted of peripheral blood, obtained on day 0 of AZD1222 vaccination. The receptors here all came from an adult in good health. Both conserved end residues are part of each CDR3. The D gene is left open where the match is weak. The size entry is marked missing in some rows and otherwise reads once, few, many or a size class.

TRBD1	.	TRBJ1-3	TRBV7-2	TGTGCCAGCAGCTTAGCAGCCAGGGGGAACACCATATATTTT	CASSLAARGNTIYF
.	once	TRBJ1-1	TRBV7-8	TGTGCCAGCAGCTTAGTGGCGGCGGGACTGAACACTGAAGCTTTCTTT	CASSLVAAGLNTEAFF
.	.	TRBJ1-1	TRBV6-1	TGTGCCAGCAGTGAAACAGGGTTGACTGAAGCTTTCTTT	CASSETGLTEAFF
.	.	TRBJ1-5	TRBV28	TGTGCCAGCAGGCCCCTGGGGGGTCAGCCCCAGCATTTT	CASRPLGGQPQHF
.	.	TRBJ2-7	TRBV2	TGTGCCAGCAGTGGTCTCCGCGGACCAGAGCTCTACGAGCAGTACTTC	CASSGLRGPELYEQYF
.	.	TRBJ2-1	TRBV29-1	TGCAGCGCCACGGAGGGTGGGGGTGAGCAGTTCTTC	CSATEGGGEQFF
TRBD2	.	TRBJ2-1	TRBV9	TGTGCCAGCAGCGTAGACGGGGGGGCCTCGGATGAGCAGTTCTTC	CASSVDGGASDEQFF
TRBD1	.	TRBJ1-5	TRBV27	TGTGCCAGCAGACAGGGGGCAAGTCAGCCCCAGCATTTT	CASRQGASQPQHF
.	once	TRBJ2-3	TRBV6-5	TGTGCCAGCAGTCCCCGGATGGGGGCGGCAGATACGCAGTATTTT	CASSPRMGAADTQYF
.	.	TRBJ1-5	TRBV19	TGTGCCAGTAGTATAGAGGTTCAGCCCCAGCATTTT	CASSIEVQPQHF
.	.	TRBJ2-1	TRBV4-3	TGCGCCAGCAGCCGGACGGTGGGCAATGAGCAGTTCTTC	CASSRTVGNEQFF
.	once	TRBJ1-1	TRBV7-9	TGTGCCAGCAGCTTAGTAGCGAACACTGAAGCTTTCTTT	CASSLVANTEAFF
TRBD1	.	TRBJ1-5	TRBV7-8	TGTGCCAGCAGCAACTTACAGGGGGCTGACAATCAGCCCCAGCATTTT	CASSNLQGADNQPQHF
.	.	TRBJ1-1	TRBV9	TGTGCCAGCAGCGTAAATCGACAGAACACTGAAGCTTTCTTT	CASSVNRQNTEAFF
TRBD1	.	TRBJ2-7	TRBV30	TGTGCCTGGACGGGACAGGGCTACTACGAGCAGTACTTC	CAWTGQGYYEQYF
TRBD1	once	TRBJ2-7	TRBV7-3	TGTGCCAGCAGCCGGGACAGGGTTACCTACGAGCAGTACTTC	CASSRDRVTYEQYF
TRBD1	.	TRBJ1-2	TRBV7-2	TGTGCCAGCAGCGCGACAGGGACCAACTATGGCTACACCTTC	CASSATGTNYGYTF
TRBD2	.	TRBJ2-3	TRBV9	TGTGCCAGCAGCGTAGTTCCCAGCGGGAGGGTGGCAGATACGCAGTATTTT	CASSVVPSGRVADTQYF
.	.	TRBJ1-2	TRBV28	TGTGCCAGCAGTTTTGTGGAGGGACGGTATGGCTACACCTTC	CASSFVEGRYGYTF
TRBD2	.	TRBJ2-5	TRBV7-8	TGTGCCAGCAGCTTAGATTCCGAGCGGGAGGGCCGACGAGAGACCCAGTACTTC	CASSLDSEREGRRETQYF
.	.	TRBJ2-7	TRBV28	TGTGCCAGCAGTCACGGACAGTACGAGCAGTACTTC	CASSHGQYEQYF
.	.	TRBJ1-1	TRBV19	TGTGCCAGTAGTATAGGTCAGGGGCTGATGAACACTGAAGCTTTCTTT	CASSIGQGLMNTEAFF
.	.	TRBJ1-6	TRBV27	TGTGCCAGCAGTTCTTCTCCCCGGGGGGGTAATTCACCCCTCCACTTT	CASSSSPRGGNSPLHF
TRBD1	.	TRBJ1-1	TRBV6-2/TRBV6-3	TGTGCCAGCAGTTACACCGGACAGGGTTTTACTGAAGCTTTCTTT	CASSYTGQGFTEAFF
.	.	TRBJ1-2	TRBV6-5	TGTGCCAGCTGCCTTTCAGGAGACATCTATGGCTACACCTTC	CASCLSGDIYGYTF
TRBD1	.	TRBJ1-2	TRBV18	TGTGCCAGCTCACCTATGGGACAGGGAAGAAGTGGCTACACCTTC	CASSPMGQGRSGYTF
.	.	TRBJ1-1	TRBV27	TGTGCCAGCAGTTTAGATTCAGGGCAAAACACTGAAGCTTTCTTT	CASSLDSGQNTEAFF
.	.	TRBJ1-2	TRBV6-5	TGTGCCAGCAGCTTATCCACGGGGAGCTACACCTTC	CASSLSTGSYTF
.	.	TRBJ2-3	TRBV9	TGTGCCAGCAGCTCCCCGGCCGCGGCAGGCTCAATTGGCACAGATACGCAGTATTTT	CASSSPAAAGSIGTDTQYF
.	.	TRBJ2-1	TRBV10-3	TGTGCCATCAGTTTCGACAGGGGCGGGAGTAGTTTCCCCGATGAGCAGTTCTTC	CAISFDRGGSSFPDEQFF
.	.	TRBJ1-2	TRBV6-5	TGTGCCAGCAGCGGCCTCGGACAGACTTATGGCTACACCTTC	CASSGLGQTYGYTF
TRBD1	.	TRBJ1-6	TRBV28	TGTGCCAGCAGACCCCCGGGACAGGGTTCTTCACCCCTCCACTTT	CASRPPGQGSSPLHF
.	.	TRBJ2-7	TRBV6-5	TGTGCCAGCAGTTCAATCAGGGGTAGGAGGCTAGCGGAGTACTTC	CASSSIRGRRLAEYF
TRBD1	.	TRBJ2-5	TRBV5-1	TGCGCCAGCAGCTTGGCCGTGACAGGGGGCAGGTTAGGAGAGACCCAGTACTTC	CASSLAVTGGRLGETQYF
.	.	TRBJ1-1	TRBV7-3	TGTGCCAGCAGCTTTCAAGGGGATTCCACTGAAGCTTTCTTT	CASSFQGDSTEAFF
TRBD1	.	TRBJ2-7	TRBV6-5	TGTGCCAGCAGTTATGAGGGGGCGCGGGAGCAGTACTTC	CASSYEGAREQYF
TRBD2	.	TRBJ2-2	TRBV2	TGTGCCAGCAAGCCGGGGACTAGCGGGGGGGAGCTGTTTTTT	CASKPGTSGGELFF
.	.	TRBJ1-2	TRBV30	TGTGCCTGGAGTGTAGATGGAATTAACTATGGCTACACCTTC	CAWSVDGINYGYTF
.	once	TRBJ2-1	TRBV29-1	TGCAGCGTTGAAATACGGGTAGGAGTCTCCTACAATGAGCAGTTCTTC	CSVEIRVGVSYNEQFF
.	.	TRBJ1-2	TRBV3-1/TRBV3-2	TGTGCCAGCAGCTTTCTTCAGGGAGTTAAGGGCTACACCTTC	CASSFLQGVKGYTF
.	.	TRBJ2-7	TRBV28	TGTGCCAGCAGTAGATCTTTGGCAGGGGGAGGCTACGAGCAGTACTTC	CASSRSLAGGGYEQYF
.	.	TRBJ1-2	TRBV2	TGTGCCCGCTATGACAGGATGGATGGCTACACCTTC	CARYDRMDGYTF
TRBD1	.	TRBJ1-6	TRBV27	TGTGCCAGCAGTGACCTGGGACAGGGACTCAATTCACCCCTCCACTTT	CASSDLGQGLNSPLHF
.	.	TRBJ1-2	TRBV15	TGTGCCACCAGCCCTACCGGGACGAAGGGCTACACCTTC	CATSPTGTKGYTF
.	.	TRBJ2-7	TRBV5-1	TGCGCCAGCAGCCTCACGACAGTCAAGGACGAGCAGTACTTC	CASSLTTVKDEQYF
.	.	TRBJ1-5	TRBV6-2/TRBV6-3	TGTGCCAGCAGTTACGGTTGGAGGGGTGAGAGCAATCAGCCCCAGCATTTT	CASSYGWRGESNQPQHF
.	.	TRBJ1-1	TRBV6-1	TGTGCCAGCAGTGAAGTTCCAGGGGCTAACACTGAAGCTTTCTTT	CASSEVPGANTEAFF
.	.	TRBJ1-3	TRBV5-1	TGCGCCAGCAGCTTGGACGGGAGCTCTGGAAACACCATATATTTT	CASSLDGSSGNTIYF
TRBD2	.	TRBJ2-7	TRBV15	TGTGCCACCAGCAGAGAAGCGGGGAGAACCTACGAGCAGTACTTC	CATSREAGRTYEQYF
.	.	TRBJ2-3	TRBV6-2/TRBV6-3	TGTGCCAGCAGTTACCCGTCTTTCGATACGCAGTATTTT	CASSYPSFDTQYF
TRBD2	.	TRBJ2-1	TRBV7-2	TGTGCCAGCAGCTTAGGAGGAGCGGGAGGGCTGAATGAGCAGTTCTTC	CASSLGGAGGLNEQFF
TRBD1	few	TRBJ1-1	TRBV7-2	TGTGCCAGCAGCTCGGACAGGGAGACTGAAGCTTTCTTT	CASSSDRETEAFF